The 24 T cell receptor beta chains below come from one sample, sequenced in a study of cytomegalovirus exposure and HLA in healthy donors. Vbeta (60) and Jbeta (13) primers were used in the PCR. Using immunoSEQ multiplex PCR, the repertoire was profiled, and TCRdb retains in-frame clones only, with some absent. The sample lists approximately 150,000 clones; around 65% were seen once. The sequenced sample was PBMCs. Source of these receptors: a male donor in good health and CMV-seronegative.

This clone showed up just once. The chain joins TRBV29-1 to TRBJ2-1, with D maybe TRBD2 (6 bases). V lost 6 bases and J lost 6, with 21 bases in between. Germline V gives CDR1 SQVTM, CDR2 ANQGSEA. The CDR3 runs to 15 residues. The CDR3 DNA reads TGCAGCGTGGGCCTGAATCCAATAGCGGTCAATGAGCAGTTCTTC. It yields the protein CSVGLNPIAVNEQFF.

The CDR3 is CASSAKRAGGLGGYTF. CDR3 nucleotide sequence: TGTGCCAGCAGCGCCAAAAGGGCAGGGGGCTTGGGTGGCTACACCTTC. The gene calls are TRBV9 and TRBJ1-2, with 8 bases fitting TRBD1. J lost 7 bases, V lost 3 bases, and 14 bases had no gene match. The CDR3 has 16 residues. Germline assignment: CDR1 SGDLS and CDR2 YYNGEE.

This clone was observed a handful of times. V is TRBV7-6 and J is TRBJ2-2; 8 positions agree with TRBD1. Trimming removed 5 bases from V and 2 bases from J; junction bases left unmatched: 7. This CDR3 is built from 16 residues. The germline gives CDR1 SGHVS, CDR2 FNYEAQ. The CDR3 DNA reads TGTGCCAGCAGCCGGAGACAGGGGATCAACACCGGGGAGCTGTTTTTT. It translates to CASSRRQGINTGELFF.

This sequence joins TRBV7-2 and TRBJ2-7; 7 bases map to TRBD1. The CDR3 runs 15 residues. Germline loops: CDR1 SGHTA, CDR2 FQGNSA. The V and J ends lost 6 bases and 3 bases, in that order; junction bases with no gene match: 11. CDR3 loop: CASRQTGSRSYEQYF. The CDR3 bases are TGTGCCAGCAGACAGACAGGGAGTAGAAGCTACGAGCAGTACTTC. The entire variable domain, with the rest obtained from reference TRBV7-2 and TRBJ2-7, is as follows: GAGVSQSPSNKVTEKGKDVELRCDPISGHTALYWYRQSLGQGLEFLIYFQGNSAPDKSGLPSDRFSAERTGGSVSTLTIQRTQQEDSAVYLCASRQTGSRSYEQYFGPGTRLTVT.

The chain links TRBV5-4 to TRBJ1-4, with a possible D match to TRBD1 (5 bases). Trimming left V 1 base short and J 8 bases short, with 12 bases between. This CDR3 spans 14 amino acids. Germline lookup yields CDR1 SGHNT and CDR2 YYREEE (reference sequence). CDR3 DNA: TGTGCCAGCAGCTTGTTCCAGGGTGGAGAAAAACTGTTTTTT. It encodes CASSLFQGGEKLFF.

This clone occurred a few times. This sequence joins TRBV7-2 and TRBJ2-7; the match to TRBD2 covers 7 bases. Germline V gene data show CDR1 as SGHTA and CDR2 as FQGNSA. There are 15 residues in the CDR3. Trimming cost V 5 bases and J 7 bases; bases outside gene matches: 14. CDR3 sequence reads: CASSVNPQGGREQYF. The CDR3 nucleotides are TGTGCCAGCAGCGTAAACCCGCAGGGAGGGAGGGAGCAGTACTTC.

This chain connects TRBV6-1 to TRBJ1-1; no clear D. The CDR3 length is 15 residues. Looked up from germline, CDR1 is MNHNS and CDR2 is SASEGT. The V end was cut by 2 bases, the J end by 4 bases, with 14 bases between. In nucleotides, the CDR3 is TGTGCCAGCAGTGAAAGGTTAGCGGGTGGCACTGAAGCTTTCTTT. This translates into CASSERLAGGTEAFF.

This clone was counted a single time. The rearrangement joins TRBV5-6 to TRBJ2-7, with TRBD1 as a possible D gene (5 bases). The CDR3 contains 15 residues. Trimming removed 1 base from V and 9 bases from J, with 20 bases in between. Germline CDR1 and CDR2: SGHDT and YYEEEE. CDR3 loop: CASSLQGSTGPGQYF. In DNA, the CDR3 is TGTGCCAGCAGCTTGCAGGGTAGTACAGGCCCGGGGCAGTACTTC.

The chain carries TRBV29-1 and TRBJ2-2; 7 bases are shared with TRBD1. Losses at the gene ends were 3 bases for V and 6 bases for J; bases not matched to a gene: 7. Per germline, CDR1 SQVTM and CDR2 ANQGSEA. The CDR3 has 14 amino acids. This CDR3 is CSVDGRGRAGELFF. The CDR3 DNA sequence: TGCAGCGTTGATGGCAGGGGGAGAGCCGGGGAGCTGTTTTTT.

This chain links TRBV4-2 with TRBJ1-1; TRBD1 is a possible D gene (6 bases). The germline CDR1 and CDR2 sequences are LGHNA and YNFKEQ. CDR3 length: 16 amino acids. Between the trimmed V and J ends, which lost 0 bases and 1 base, there was a span of 12 bases. DNA of the CDR3: TGTGCCAGCAGCCAAGAAATACCACAGGGGAACACTGAAGCTTTCTTT. Its translation: CASSQEIPQGNTEAFF.

DNA for the CDR3: TGTGCCAGCAGTGCCGGGGGGGCCTACAATGAGCAGTTCTTC. This codes for CASSAGGAYNEQFF. The chain carries TRBV6-4 and TRBJ2-1; 8 bases fit TRBD2. V lost 4 bases to trimming and J lost 2 bases; unmatched junction nucleotides: 1. The V gene's germline CDR1 is MRHNA and CDR2 SNTAGT. This CDR3 spans 14 amino acids.

The chain employs TRBV29-1 and TRBJ1-3; D gene uncertain. Trimming cost V 4 bases and J 0 bases, with 7 bases left between them. Per the germline V gene, CDR1 is SQVTM and CDR2 is ANQGSEA. The CDR3 runs to 13 residues. The CDR3 is CSVGVSSGNTIYF. The CDR3 DNA reads TGCAGCGTTGGTGTTAGCTCTGGAAACACCATATATTTT.

The J gene is TRBJ2-2, the V gene TRBV5-1; 9 bases align to TRBD1. The CDR3 is 17 amino acids. With 1 base clipped from V and 4 bases from J, the junction kept 8 bases outside the gene matches. Germline lookup yields CDR1 SGHRS and CDR2 YFSETQ. CDR3 sequence reads: CASSLSVVDRGTGELFF. CDR3 nucleotides: TGCGCCAGCAGCTTGTCCGTCGTGGACAGGGGCACCGGGGAGCTGTTTTTT.

V usage is TRBV27 and J usage is TRBJ2-1, with 15 positions matching TRBD2. Per the germline V gene, CDR1 is MNHEY and CDR2 is SMNVEV (reference sequence). V dropped 2 bases and J dropped 9; count of bases not matched to a gene: 8. There are 17 residues in the CDR3. The CDR3 loop reads CASSLNPGLAGGVEQFF. The CDR3 nucleotides are TGTGCCAGCAGTTTAAACCCGGGACTAGCGGGGGGCGTTGAGCAGTTCTTC.

The chain combines TRBV4-3 with TRBJ2-2; 7 bases map to TRBD1. Germline CDR1 and CDR2: LGHNA and YSLEER. The V and J ends lost 2 bases and 4 bases, in that order; junction bases with no gene match: 1. The CDR3 consists of 14 residues. The chain's CDR3 is CASSQNRGTGELFF. The CDR3 region has the DNA TGCGCCAGCAGCCAAAACAGGGGCACCGGGGAGCTGTTTTTT.

In its sample, this clone was seen once. This chain joins TRBV2 and TRBJ2-3; no firm D call. The CDR3 spans 14 residues. From germline, CDR1 is SNHLY and CDR2 FYNNEI. Trimming cost V 5 bases and J 0 bases, with 9 bases left between them. The CDR3 DNA sequence: TGTGCCAGCAGTCTGGGCTTTAGCACAGATACGCAGTATTTT. Protein sequence: CASSLGFSTDTQYF.

V gene TRBV18 combines with J gene TRBJ2-5, with D tentatively TRBD2 (6 bases). The CDR3 is 15 residues long. Germline values: CDR1 KGHSH, CDR2 LQKENI. The ends were cut back, 3 bases at V and 5 bases at J, with 16 bases in the middle. The CDR3 DNA reads TGTGCCAGCTCACCTGGAGGGGTCGACTCGGAGACCCAGTACTTC. Translating gives CASSPGGVDSETQYF.

V is TRBV7-8 and J is TRBJ2-7, with D perhaps matching TRBD1 (5 bases). Germline V gene lookup returns CDR1 SGHVS and CDR2 FQNEAQ. This CDR3 is built from 16 residues. V was cut by 1 base and J by 4 bases, with 17 bases left in between. The CDR3 here is CASSLGGVQGLYEQYF. DNA of the CDR3: TGTGCCAGCAGCTTAGGGGGCGTGCAGGGCCTTTACGAGCAGTACTTC.

This clone was found a few times. The chain is built from TRBV10-3 and TRBJ2-3, with 8 bases lining up with TRBD2. CDR3 length: 14 amino acids. V was clipped by 6 bases and J by 1 base; unmatched bases: 3. Germline V lookup: CDR1 ENHRY, CDR2 SYGVKD. The CDR3 region has the DNA TGTGCCATCAGCTTAGCGGGACGCACAGATACGCAGTATTTT. Its translation: CAISLAGRTDTQYF.

In its sample, this clone was seen a few times. The genes are TRBV2 and TRBJ1-1; no clear D gene. CDR3 length equals 13 residues. V shed 8 bases and J shed 5 bases, with 15 bases lying between them. Germline assignment: CDR1 SNHLY and CDR2 FYNNEI. The CDR3 region has the DNA TGTGCCAGCGCATTGGGTTTGGAGACTGAAGCTTTCTTT. Amino acids: CASALGLETEAFF. The whole variable domain, filled in from reference TRBV2 and TRBJ1-1, reads EPEVTQTPSHQVTQMGQEVILRCVPISNHLYFYWYRQILGQKVEFLVSFYNNEISEKSEIFDDQFSVERPDGSNFTLKIRSTKLEDSAMYFCASALGLETEAFFGQGTRLTVV.

The chain recombines TRBV28 with TRBJ1-1; possible D gene TRBD1, 6 bases. CDR3 length: 16 amino acids. Germline lookup yields CDR1 MDHEN and CDR2 SYDVKM. V dropped 2 bases and J dropped 1 base, with 14 bases sitting between them. The CDR3 reads CASSLGAAGENTEAFF. The CDR3 coding sequence is TGTGCCAGCAGTTTAGGAGCGGCAGGGGAGAACACTGAAGCTTTCTTT.

The chain joins TRBV9 to TRBJ1-3; 7 bases agree with TRBD1. Trimming at V came to 0 bases and at J to 4 bases, leaving 7 bases not matched to a gene. This CDR3 is built from 16 residues. Germline values: CDR1 SGDLS, CDR2 YYNGEE. CDR3 region: CASSVGGQAYGNTIYF. As DNA, the CDR3 is TGTGCCAGCAGCGTAGGTGGACAGGCTTACGGAAACACCATATATTTT.

The J gene is TRBJ2-2, the V gene TRBV11-2; D call uncertain. The ends were cut back, 5 bases at V and 6 bases at J, with 7 bases in the middle. This CDR3 contains 12 residues. The germline CDR1 and CDR2 sequences are SGHAT and FQNNGV. The CDR3: CASSPRSGELFF. The DNA of the CDR3 is TGTGCCAGCAGCCCTAGATCCGGGGAGCTGTTTTTT.

The chain recombines TRBV7-2 with TRBJ2-2, with D unclear. The CDR3 is 12 amino acids. Germline lookup yields CDR1 SGHTA and CDR2 FQGNSA. V was trimmed by 2 bases and J by 8 bases, leaving 6 bases between them. The CDR3 protein is CASSLLRGELFF. For the CDR3, the DNA is TGTGCCAGCAGCTTACTGAGAGGGGAGCTGTTTTTT.